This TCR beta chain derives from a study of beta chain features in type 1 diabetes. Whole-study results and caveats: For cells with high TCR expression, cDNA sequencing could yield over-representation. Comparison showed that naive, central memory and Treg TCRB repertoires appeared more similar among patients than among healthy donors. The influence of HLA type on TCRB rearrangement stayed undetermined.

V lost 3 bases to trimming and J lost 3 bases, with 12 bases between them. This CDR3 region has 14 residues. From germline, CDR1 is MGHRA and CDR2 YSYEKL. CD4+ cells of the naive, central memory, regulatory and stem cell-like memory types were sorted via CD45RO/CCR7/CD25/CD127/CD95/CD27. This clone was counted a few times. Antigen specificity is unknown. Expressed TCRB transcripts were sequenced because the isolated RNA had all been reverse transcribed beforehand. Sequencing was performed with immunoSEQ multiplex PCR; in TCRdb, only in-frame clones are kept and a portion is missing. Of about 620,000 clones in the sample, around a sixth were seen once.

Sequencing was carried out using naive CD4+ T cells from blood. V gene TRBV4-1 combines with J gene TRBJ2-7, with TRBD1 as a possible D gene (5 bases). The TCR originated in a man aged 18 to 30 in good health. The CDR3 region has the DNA TGCGCCAGCAGCCAGGGGATAAGGGGCTACGAGCAGTACTTC. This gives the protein CASSQGIRGYEQYF.